The clone carrying this TCR beta chain was seen repeatedly, ten times or more. No antigen is known for it. This entry comes from a study of human T cells and chemical hapten exposure. Time point noted: patch test 1, 2 weeks after DPC sensitization. Treatment of the sample: therapeutic diphenylcyclopropenone sensitization with weekly scalp DPC. Those who donated were patients with alopecia, 18 to 70 years of age, and suitable for DPC. From the RACE reads, TCRdb called clonotypes with MiXCR, one entry per CDR3 protein. The sample lists about 70,000 distinct CDR3 sequences; over 7.5% were seen once. Whole-study findings and limits: There were significantly more large CDR3 similarity clusters among expanded TCRs than among controls.

Trimming took off 3 bases at V and 10 bases at J, with 13 bases between the two ends. The CDR3 is 13 residues long. This chain joins TRBV12-3 or TRBV12-4 and TRBJ2-1; a weak D match, TRBD2 (7 bases). This specimen was whole blood, taken in connection with sensitization to the hapten diphenylcyclopropenone (DPC). The TCR was taken from a woman aged 35 to 49 with alopecia areata. Some clones in this sample may be carry-over from other donors' samples. The CDR3 here is CASSFRGAGEQFF. The CDR3 DNA sequence: TGTGCCAGCAGTTTTCGGGGGGCCGGGGAGCAGTTCTTC.